What follows are 8 T cell receptor beta chains derived from one specimen sequenced in a study of regulatory T cells in long-lasting Graves disease. Indicated time point: persistent/refractory GD, antithyroid drugs over 5 years with positive TRAb. The TCR library used RNA extracted from PBMCs. CDR3-region Arm-PCR and iRepertoire HTBI primers produced the TCR beta libraries. Using its own MiXCR run on the multiplex PCR reads, TCRdb lists one record per CDR3 protein. The sample includes roughly 700,000 distinct CDR3 sequences, roughly 30% of them seen just once. The sample consisted of peripheral blood mononuclear cells (PBMCs), taken when the disease was refractory, from a patient treated with antithyroid drugs. The receptors here all came from a female donor with Graves disease.

In its sample, this clonotype was seen many times. The V call is TRBV12-5, the J call TRBJ1-5; D is unresolved. The CDR3 totals 17 residues. Deletions cut 7 bases from V and 5 bases from J, with 24 bases between. The germline V gene encodes CDR1 LGHNT and CDR2 FRNRAP. CDR3 nucleotide sequence: TGTGCTAGTGCCTATCTGGTCGGACGGACTAACCATCAGCCCCAGCATTTT. Residues: CASAYLVGRTNHQPQHF.

Remarks on this clonotype: Possible read error: a much larger clone is one base away. The DNA is left out, because the CDR3 cannot be placed on it with certainty; the CDR3 is given as TCRdb lists it. The J gene is TRBJ1-5, the V gene TRBV12-3 or TRBV12-4. The CDR3 is 16 residues long, counting both termini. The CDR3 here is CASSSSGGQGNQPQHF.

The V call is TRBV9, the J call TRBJ2-7; a weak D match, TRBD1 (6 bases). Germline V gene lookup returns CDR1 SGDLS and CDR2 YYNGEE. Trimming shortened V by 3 bases and J by 2 bases, and 15 bases separated the two germline ends. This CDR3 has 15 residues. This chain's CDR3 is CASSAVGALPYEQYF. CDR3 sequence (DNA): TGTGCCAGCAGCGCCGTGGGGGCGCTTCCCTACGAGCAGTACTTC.

This clonotype was seen more than once but under ten times. The V call is TRBV27, the J call TRBJ2-7; 9 nucleotides match TRBD2. This CDR3 region has 16 residues. The V gene's germline CDR1 is MNHEY and CDR2 SMNVEV (reference sequence). V gave up 6 bases and J gave up 2 bases; unmatched junction bases: 11. CDR3 in amino acids: CASSDPLSGSTYEQYF. CDR3 in DNA: TGTGCCAGCAGCGACCCCCTTAGCGGGAGCACCTACGAGCAGTACTTC.

This clonotype appeared many times. This rearrangement joins TRBV28 to TRBJ1-2; 9 nucleotides line up with TRBD1. Per germline, CDR1 MDHEN and CDR2 SYDVKM. The trim removed 8 bases at V and 5 bases at J, leaving 9 bases unmatched. The CDR3 contains 14 residues. The CDR3 DNA is TGTGCCAGCGGATACGACAGGGGGGTTTATGGCTACACCTTC. It encodes CASGYDRGVYGYTF.

The CDR3 coding sequence is TGTGCCAGCAGCTTAGTTGCAGGGGCGGCCTATGGCTACACCTTC. It translates to CASSLVAGAAYGYTF. The chain links TRBV11-2 to TRBJ1-2; TRBD1 might be the D (6 bases). Trimming left V 1 base short and J 4 bases short, with 13 bases between. The CDR3 sequence is 15 residues long. Germline V lookup: CDR1 SGHAT, CDR2 FQNNGV. Looking up the rest from reference TRBV11-2 and TRBJ1-2 gives the full variable domain: EAGVAQSPRYKIIEKRQSVAFWCNPISGHATLYWYQQILGQGPKLLIQFQNNGVVDDSQLPKDRFSAERLKGVDSTLKIQPAKLEDSAVYLCASSLVAGAAYGYTFGSGTRLTVV.

This clonotype was counted a few times. J is TRBJ1-1 and V is TRBV20-1, with TRBD1 matching over 10 bases. Germline V gene data show CDR1 as DFQATT and CDR2 as SNEGSKA (reference sequence). CDR3 length: 13 amino acids. V lost 3 bases, J lost 8 bases, and 6 bases stayed unmatched. CDR3 protein: CSASPTGGGEAFF. The CDR3 bases are TGCAGTGCTAGCCCGACAGGGGGCGGCGAAGCTTTCTTT.

The chain carries TRBV6-5 and TRBJ1-2, with D tentatively TRBD1 (5 bases). Germline CDR1 and CDR2: MNHEY and SVGAGI. Trimming stripped 3 bases from V and 4 bases from J, with 9 bases between. The CDR3 totals 13 residues. DNA for the CDR3: TGTGCCAGCAGTTATGCGGGGGGCTATGGCTACACCTTC. This sequence encodes CASSYAGGYGYTF.